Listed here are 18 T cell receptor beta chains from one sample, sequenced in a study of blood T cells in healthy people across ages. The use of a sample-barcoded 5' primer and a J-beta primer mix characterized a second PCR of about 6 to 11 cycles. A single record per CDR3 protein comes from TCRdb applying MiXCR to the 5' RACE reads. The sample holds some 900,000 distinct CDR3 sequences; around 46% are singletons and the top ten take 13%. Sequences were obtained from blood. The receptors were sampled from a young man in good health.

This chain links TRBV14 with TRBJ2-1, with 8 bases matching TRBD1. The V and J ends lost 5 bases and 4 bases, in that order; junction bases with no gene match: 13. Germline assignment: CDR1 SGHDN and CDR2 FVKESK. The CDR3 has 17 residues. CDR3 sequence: CASSNPLDRGGYNEQFF. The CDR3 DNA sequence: TGTGCCAGCAGCAACCCCCTCGACAGGGGAGGTTACAATGAGCAGTTCTTC.

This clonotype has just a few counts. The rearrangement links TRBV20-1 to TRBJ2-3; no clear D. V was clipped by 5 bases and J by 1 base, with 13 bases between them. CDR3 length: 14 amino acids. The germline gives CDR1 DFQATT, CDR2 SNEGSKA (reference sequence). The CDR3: CSAYGPVGTDTQYF. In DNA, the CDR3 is TGCAGTGCTTACGGCCCCGTCGGCACAGATACGCAGTATTTT.

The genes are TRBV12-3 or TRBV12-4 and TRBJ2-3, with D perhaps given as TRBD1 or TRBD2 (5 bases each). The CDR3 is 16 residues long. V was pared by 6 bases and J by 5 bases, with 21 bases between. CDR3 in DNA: TGTGCCAGCAGCCGGGGACGAGGGTCTGGAGGAGATACGCAGTATTTT. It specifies CASSRGRGSGGDTQYF.

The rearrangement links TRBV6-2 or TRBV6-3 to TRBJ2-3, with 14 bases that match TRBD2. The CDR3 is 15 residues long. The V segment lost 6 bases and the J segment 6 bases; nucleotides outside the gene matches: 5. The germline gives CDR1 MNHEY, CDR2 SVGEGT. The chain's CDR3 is CASRTRTSGGDTQYF. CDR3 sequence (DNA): TGTGCCAGCAGAACCCGGACTAGCGGGGGGGATACGCAGTATTTT.

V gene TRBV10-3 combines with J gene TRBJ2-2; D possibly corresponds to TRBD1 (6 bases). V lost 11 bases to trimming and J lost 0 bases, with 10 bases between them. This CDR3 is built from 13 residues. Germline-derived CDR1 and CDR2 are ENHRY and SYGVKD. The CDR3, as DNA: TGTGCCGTGGACAGATCGAACACCGGGGAGCTGTTTTTT. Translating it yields CAVDRSNTGELFF.

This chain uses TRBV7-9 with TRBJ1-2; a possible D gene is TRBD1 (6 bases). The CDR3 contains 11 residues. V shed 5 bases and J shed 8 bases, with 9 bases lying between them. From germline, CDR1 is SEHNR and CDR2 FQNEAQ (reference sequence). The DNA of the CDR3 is TGTGCCAGCAGCAAACAGGGCGGCTACACCTTC. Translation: CASSKQGGYTF. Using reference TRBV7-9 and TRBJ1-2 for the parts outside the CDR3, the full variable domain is DTGVSQNPRHKITKRGQNVTFRCDPISEHNRLYWYRQTLGQGPEFLTYFQNEAQLEKSRLLSDRFSAERPKGSFSTLEIQRTEQGDSAMYLCASSKQGGYTFGSGTRLTVV.

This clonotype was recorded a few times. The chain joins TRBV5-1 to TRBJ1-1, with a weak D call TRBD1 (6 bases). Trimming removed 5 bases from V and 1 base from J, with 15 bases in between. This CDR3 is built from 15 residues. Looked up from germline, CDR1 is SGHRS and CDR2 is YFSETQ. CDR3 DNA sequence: TGCGCCAGCAGATCGACAGGTGGCGCGAACACTGAAGCTTTCTTT. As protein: CASRSTGGANTEAFF.

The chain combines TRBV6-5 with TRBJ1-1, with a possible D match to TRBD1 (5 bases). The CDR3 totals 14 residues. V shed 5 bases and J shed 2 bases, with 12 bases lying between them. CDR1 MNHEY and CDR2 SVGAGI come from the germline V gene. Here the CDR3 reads CASSPLGPNTEAFF. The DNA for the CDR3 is TGTGCCAGCAGTCCCCTGGGACCTAACACTGAAGCTTTCTTT.

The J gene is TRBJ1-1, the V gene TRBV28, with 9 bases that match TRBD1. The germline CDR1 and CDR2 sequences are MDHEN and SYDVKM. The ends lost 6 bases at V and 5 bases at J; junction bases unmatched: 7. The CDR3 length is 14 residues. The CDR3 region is CASSWTGVGTEAFF. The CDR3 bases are TGTGCCAGCAGCTGGACAGGGGTAGGAACTGAAGCTTTCTTT.

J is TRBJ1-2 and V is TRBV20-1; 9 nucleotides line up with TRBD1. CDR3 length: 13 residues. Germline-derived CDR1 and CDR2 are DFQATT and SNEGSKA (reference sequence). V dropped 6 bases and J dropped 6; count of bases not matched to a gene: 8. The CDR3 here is CSASDRGGHGYTF. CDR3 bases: TGCAGTGCATCGGACAGGGGCGGTCATGGCTACACCTTC.

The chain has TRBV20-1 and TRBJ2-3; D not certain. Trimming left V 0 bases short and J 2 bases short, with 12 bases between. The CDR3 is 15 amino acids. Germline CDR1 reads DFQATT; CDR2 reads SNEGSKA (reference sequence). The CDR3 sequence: CSARDRHSPTDTQYF. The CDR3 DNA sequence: TGCAGTGCTAGAGATCGACACAGTCCCACAGATACGCAGTATTTT.

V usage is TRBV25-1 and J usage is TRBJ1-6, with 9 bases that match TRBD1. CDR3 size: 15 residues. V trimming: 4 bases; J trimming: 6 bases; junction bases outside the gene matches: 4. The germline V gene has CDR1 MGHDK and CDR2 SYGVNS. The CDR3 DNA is TGTGCCAGCAGTGCCTCGACAGGGGGTAATTCACCCCTCCACTTT. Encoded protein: CASSASTGGNSPLHF.

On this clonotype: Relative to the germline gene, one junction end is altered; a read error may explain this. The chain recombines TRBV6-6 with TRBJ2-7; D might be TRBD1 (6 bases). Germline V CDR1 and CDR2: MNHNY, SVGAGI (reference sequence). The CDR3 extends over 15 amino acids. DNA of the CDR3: TGTGCCGGCAGTTATCCAGGGGCAAAGGGCTACGAGCAGTACTTC. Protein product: CAGSYPGAKGYEQYF.

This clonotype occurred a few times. CDR3 loop: CASSLLAGGLDNEQFF. CDR3 DNA sequence: TGTGCCAGCAGTTTACTGGCGGGGGGGCTAGACAATGAGCAGTTCTTC. The genes are TRBV28 and TRBJ2-1; 9 bases line up with TRBD2. This CDR3 contains 16 residues. Looked up from germline, CDR1 is MDHEN and CDR2 is SYDVKM. Trimming at V came to 2 bases and at J to 5 bases, leaving 7 bases not matched to a gene.

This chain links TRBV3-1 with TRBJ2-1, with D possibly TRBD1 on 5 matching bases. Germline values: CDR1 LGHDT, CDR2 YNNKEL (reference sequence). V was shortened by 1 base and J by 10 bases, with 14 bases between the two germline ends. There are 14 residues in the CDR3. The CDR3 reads CASSQVGVGREQFF. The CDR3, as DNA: TGTGCCAGCAGCCAAGTTGGCGTGGGGCGCGAGCAGTTCTTC.

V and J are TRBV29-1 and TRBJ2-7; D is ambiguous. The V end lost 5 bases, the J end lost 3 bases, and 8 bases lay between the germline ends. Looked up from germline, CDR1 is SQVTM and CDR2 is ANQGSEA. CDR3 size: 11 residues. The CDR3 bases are TGCAGCGTTCTTTCTAACTACGAGCAGTACTTC. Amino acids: CSVLSNYEQYF.

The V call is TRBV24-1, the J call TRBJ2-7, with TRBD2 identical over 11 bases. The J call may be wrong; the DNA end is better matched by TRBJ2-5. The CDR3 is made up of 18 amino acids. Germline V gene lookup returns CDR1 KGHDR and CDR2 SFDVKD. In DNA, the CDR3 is TGTGCCACCAGTGATTCCTTCTCCGGGACTAGCGGACCGCAGACCCAGTACTTC. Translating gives CATSDSFSGTSGPQTQYF.

CDR3 region: CASSLFTAEAGSLFF. CDR3 in DNA: TGCGCCAGCAGCTTGTTTACCGCCGAGGCAGGCTCGCTGTTTTTT. The chain has TRBV5-1 and TRBJ2-2; D unresolved. The germline V and J ends were trimmed by 1 base and 13 bases, with 20 bases remaining between them. The CDR3 is made up of 15 amino acids. CDR1 and CDR2 from the germline V gene are SGHRS and YFSETQ.